The 5 T cell receptor beta chains reported below all come from one sample, sequenced in a study of blood T cell repertoires in COVID-19 (dated by TCRdb to the early 2020s). The library was made by the immunoSEQ multiplex PCR assay. TCRdb took this table from immuneACCESS and kept in-frame rearrangements with V and J called. Such tables lack part of the clones; where checked against another copy, unresolved V genes explain under half of the gap, and the rest is unexplained. The sample table shows hundreds of thousands of clones, and around 85% are seen once. The ten largest clones represent 18% of the sample. Sequenced material: PBMCs or T cells enriched from blood (not recorded which). The receptors come from a man in his forties who had recovered from COVID-19.

The rearrangement uses TRBV4-1 and TRBJ1-5; weak D call: TRBD1 (5 bases). Trimming pared 3 bases from V and 4 bases from J, leaving 10 bases between. This CDR3 contains 14 residues. Germline V CDR1 and CDR2: MGHRA, YSYEKL. The CDR3 reads CASSHSAGNQPQHF. The CDR3 nucleotides read TGCGCCAGCAGCCACTCTGCAGGGAATCAGCCCCAGCATTTT.

The genes are TRBV2 and TRBJ1-1; 7 nucleotides line up with TRBD1. The CDR3 is 13 residues long. V gave up 7 bases and J gave up 6 bases; unmatched junction bases: 8. In germline, CDR1 is SNHLY, CDR2 FYNNEI. The CDR3 protein is CASTMGQWAEAFF. CDR3 nucleotide sequence: TGTGCCAGCACTATGGGACAGTGGGCTGAAGCTTTCTTT. Together with reference TRBV2 and TRBJ1-1, the CDR3 gives the full variable domain: EPEVTQTPSHQVTQMGQEVILRCVPISNHLYFYWYRQILGQKVEFLVSFYNNEISEKSEIFDDQFSVERPDGSNFTLKIRSTKLEDSAMYFCASTMGQWAEAFFGQGTRLTVV.

The V and J genes are TRBV6-6 and TRBJ2-5; no reliable D call. The CDR3 totals 14 residues. CDR1 is MNHNY, CDR2 SVGAGI, per germline (reference sequence). Between the trimmed V and J ends, which lost 6 bases and 4 bases, there was a span of 15 bases. The CDR3 nucleotides read TGTGCCAGCAGCCGGCCTGAGGATCGAGAGACCCAGTACTTC. It codes for CASSRPEDRETQYF.

The rearrangement uses TRBV2 and TRBJ2-3; 11 bases line up with TRBD2. V was pared by 4 bases and J by 4 bases, with 7 bases of the junction left unmatched. Germline CDR1 is SNHLY and CDR2 is FYNNEI. This CDR3 spans 16 amino acids. For the CDR3, the DNA is TGTGCCAGCAGTGGGCCCCTAGCGGGAGGTGCAGATACGCAGTATTTT. This codes for CASSGPLAGGADTQYF.

The genes are TRBV5-1 and TRBJ2-5, with 9 nucleotides matching TRBD2. V lost 5 bases, J lost 2 bases, and 7 bases stayed unmatched. There are 15 residues in the CDR3. CDR1 is SGHRS, CDR2 YFSETQ, per germline. The DNA for the CDR3 is TGCGCCAGCAGTGCCTGGCTAGCGGGACAAGAGACCCAGTACTTC. The encoded protein is CASSAWLAGQETQYF.